The clone carrying this T cell receptor beta chain was detected a few times. As yet, its antigen is unknown. The data are from a study of cytomegalovirus exposure and HLA in healthy donors. Whole-study findings and limits: Data from an earlier analysis indicated that most TCR beta V segments were productive either about 87% or about 30% of the time. In a later analysis, an Asian-associated ancestry cluster reportedly showed fewer N-insertions than the approximately 610-donor mean.

Though probably carrying unrecorded immune exposures, donors were nominally healthy at sampling. Vbeta (60) and Jbeta (13) primers were used in the PCR. The method was immunoSEQ multiplex PCR; TCRdb's version includes in-frame clones alone and lacks a portion of them. The profile covers around 200,000 clones, with 79% appearing a single time and 3.5% to 5% taken by the ten largest. The sample was PBMCs. This receptor was obtained from a woman aged 25-40 years in good health and CMV-seropositive.

CDR3 sequence (DNA): TGTGCCAGCAGCATGACAGACCAAGAGACCCAGTACTTC. Amino acids: CASSMTDQETQYF. The genes are TRBV21-1 and TRBJ2-5; TRBD1, the D gene given by the table, was not confirmed from the DNA. TRBV21-1 is deemed a pseudogene. CDR3 length equals 13 residues.